Given below is one T cell receptor (beta chain) in context. Study members were between about 18 and 100 years old and lived in 20 to 30 US regions. Participants had their cohort set by participant-reported clinical history. Per the original data handling: The authors estimated nucleated cell counts from reference gene primer amplification. Method: immunoSEQ multiplex PCR; TCRdb's copy keeps in-frame clones and lacks some. The V and J calls and the clone size are those of that table, but D and trimming were determined from the DNA. The top ten hold nearly 7.5% of the sample, which has some 200,000 clones, around 84% seen once. This specimen belongs to a study of blood T cell repertoires in COVID-19. As for the study in general: Specimens from acute and convalescent COVID-19 originated in the United States, Italy and Spain.

The CDR3 is 14 amino acids. The J segment lost 7 bases and the V segment lost 1 base, leaving 6 bases of the junction unmatched. The germline V gene has CDR1 GTSNPN and CDR2 SVGIG (reference sequence). The source of this sequence is a woman between 40 and 50 years old with acute COVID-19. This rearrangement joins TRBV30 to TRBJ1-5; 8 nucleotides align to TRBD1. Sequencing input: PBMCs or T cells enriched from blood (not recorded which). The CDR3 region is CAWSADRGWQPQHF. CDR3 DNA: TGTGCCTGGAGTGCCGACAGGGGTTGGCAGCCCCAGCATTTT.